Listed here is a single TCR beta chain. The sample is drawn from a study of cytotoxic CD8 clonotypes in ibrutinib-treated CLL. The table came from immunoSEQ multiplex PCR; TCRdb's copy has only in-frame clones and leaves some out. The top ten clones hold roughly 15% of a sample with roughly 250,000 clones, under 80% of them seen once. This CDR3 spans 13 amino acids. Germline lookup yields CDR1 SQVTM and CDR2 ANQGSEA. Trimming took 6 bases from V and 5 from J, leaving 15 bases between them. The V gene is TRBV29-1, the J gene TRBJ2-3, with D perhaps matching TRBD2 (6 bases). The clonotype was recovered from a human donor with chronic lymphocytic leukemia. This specimen was PBMCs, taken after 24 months of ibrutinib treatment. The CDR3 bases are TGCAGCGTCGAACGGGAGACCAGAGATACGCAGTATTTT. Residues: CSVERETRDTQYF.